These 25 T cell receptor beta chains were all obtained from the same sample, sequenced in a study of blood T cell repertoires in COVID-19. Sequencing was performed with immunoSEQ multiplex PCR; in TCRdb, only in-frame clones are kept and a portion is missing. The sample has around 63,000 clones; 72% are singletons. Sample: peripheral blood. These receptors all stem from a woman in her sixties or seventies with COVID-19, enrolled during active disease.

Only one count was recorded for this clone. This chain joins TRBV3-1 (or the pseudogene TRBV3-2) and TRBJ1-1; tentative D call: TRBD1 (5 bases). V was shortened by 3 bases and J by 4 bases, with 18 bases between the two germline ends. The CDR3 contains 16 residues. The germline CDR1 and CDR2 sequences are LGHDT and YNNKEL (reference sequence). The CDR3 DNA follows: TGTGCCAGCAGCCAGTCTGCAAGGGCCGGGGGCACTGAAGCTTTCTTT. This sequence encodes CASSQSARAGGTEAFF.

This clone was counted at least ten times. The chain couples TRBV4-2 to TRBJ1-6; D uncertain. In germline, CDR1 is LGHNA, CDR2 YNFKEQ. The CDR3 is made up of 14 amino acids. The V and J ends lost 7 bases and 6 bases respectively, with 13 bases between them. The CDR3 loop reads CASTVPGTNSPLHF. CDR3 coding DNA: TGTGCCAGCACCGTCCCGGGAACTAATTCACCCCTCCACTTT.

The chain is built from TRBV7-9 and TRBJ2-2; perhaps TRBD1 as D (5 bases). Germline values: CDR1 SEHNR, CDR2 FQNEAQ (reference sequence). The CDR3 is 16 amino acids. Trimming took off 2 bases at V and 1 base at J, with 11 bases between the two ends. CDR3 coding DNA: TGTGCCAGCAGCTTAATCGGCAGGGTGAACACCGGGGAGCTGTTTTTT. It codes for CASSLIGRVNTGELFF.

The table lists this clone with a count of one. J is TRBJ1-2 and V is TRBV3-1 (or the pseudogene TRBV3-2), with D possibly matching TRBD1 (5 bases). The V and J ends lost 4 bases and 8 bases respectively, with 11 bases between them. The CDR3 runs to 12 residues. Germline loops: CDR1 LGHDT, CDR2 YNNKEL (reference sequence). CDR3 sequence (DNA): TGTGCCAGCAGCCCCGCAGGGCTCGGCTACACCTTC. Translating it yields CASSPAGLGYTF.

The chain is built from TRBV12-3 or TRBV12-4 and TRBJ1-2; D unclear. The length of the CDR3 is 12 residues. V dropped 2 bases and J dropped 6 bases, with 7 bases sitting between them. As DNA, the CDR3 is TGTGCCAGCAGTTTAACCAGAAATGGCTACACCTTC. It is translated as CASSLTRNGYTF.

The chain couples TRBV27 to TRBJ1-6; D gene ambiguous. This CDR3 is 15 amino acids long. Germline V gene data show CDR1 as MNHEY and CDR2 as SMNVEV (reference sequence). Trimming shortened V by 3 bases and J by 7 bases, and 13 bases separated the two germline ends. CDR3 loop: CASSLTMPRNSPLHF. The CDR3 DNA reads as TGTGCCAGCAGTTTGACGATGCCTAGGAATTCACCCCTCCACTTT.

This clone showed up just a few times. The V call is TRBV7-9, the J call TRBJ2-2; the D gene is possibly TRBD2 (6 bases). The CDR3 length is 15 residues. CDR1 is SEHNR and CDR2 is FQNEAQ in the germline V gene (reference sequence). V lost 5 bases, J lost 0 bases, and 10 bases lay in between. The CDR3, as DNA: TGTGCCAGCAGCCGCCTAGCGACGAACACCGGGGAGCTGTTTTTT. It codes for CASSRLATNTGELFF.

The chain is built from TRBV23-1 and TRBJ2-5; D is uncertain. TRBV23-1 has ORF status, its function being uncertain. The V and J ends lost 7 bases and 1 base respectively, with 10 bases between them. This CDR3 contains 13 residues. CDR3 amino acids: CASMWSPQETQYF. CDR3 DNA: TGCGCCAGCATGTGGAGCCCCCAAGAGACCCAGTACTTC.

This chain joins TRBV5-1 and TRBJ1-1; TRBD1 matches 9 bases. Per germline, CDR1 SGHRS and CDR2 YFSETQ. This CDR3 is 16 amino acids long. V shed 0 bases, J shed 1 base, and the junction held 4 bases outside the gene matches. CDR3 amino acids: CASSLEETGGNTEAFF. The DNA for the CDR3 is TGCGCCAGCAGCTTGGAGGAGACAGGGGGGAACACTGAAGCTTTCTTT.

V is TRBV20-1 and J is TRBJ2-1, with 9 bases aligning to TRBD2. CDR3 size: 16 residues. V was clipped by 3 bases and J by 0 bases; unmatched bases: 6. Germline assignment: CDR1 DFQATT and CDR2 SNEGSKA (reference sequence). The CDR3 DNA is TGCAGTGCTAGTCGGGTAGCGGGGGACTCCTACAATGAGCAGTTCTTC. Translated: CSASRVAGDSYNEQFF.

This clone was found a few times. The gene calls are TRBV5-1 and TRBJ1-1; 7 nucleotides align to TRBD1. The length of the CDR3 is 15 residues. Germline-derived CDR1 and CDR2 are SGHRS and YFSETQ. V was pared by 4 bases and J by 1 base, with 7 bases of the junction left unmatched. The CDR3 DNA is TGCGCCAGCAGCCGTCGACAGGGAGCGAACACTGAAGCTTTCTTT. It is translated as CASSRRQGANTEAFF. The full variable domain, with the rest looked up from reference TRBV5-1 and TRBJ1-1, is KAGVTQTPRYLIKTRGQQVTLSCSPISGHRSVSWYQQTPGQGLQFLFEYFSETQRNKGNFPGRFSGRQFSNSRSEMNVSTLELGDSALYLCASSRRQGANTEAFFGQGTRLTVV.

The rearrangement uses TRBV7-9 and TRBJ2-3; D uncertain. The germline V gene encodes CDR1 SEHNR and CDR2 FQNEAQ (reference sequence). The CDR3 is made up of 13 amino acids. V was pared by 5 bases and J by 2 bases, with 8 bases between. The CDR3 DNA follows: TGTGCCAGCAGCCCGTCCTCCACAGATACGCAGTATTTT. The encoded protein is CASSPSSTDTQYF.

V and J are TRBV27 and TRBJ1-4; D is uncertain. The ends were cut back, 5 bases at V and 5 bases at J, with 12 bases in the middle. The CDR3 extends over 14 amino acids. Germline V lookup: CDR1 MNHEY, CDR2 SMNVEV (reference sequence). CDR3 sequence reads: CASSQSGLNEKLFF. The CDR3 nucleotides read TGTGCCAGCAGTCAGAGTGGGCTCAATGAAAAACTGTTTTTT.

The V gene is TRBV11-2, the J gene TRBJ2-5; possible D gene TRBD1, 5 bases. Trimming left V 0 bases short and J 5 bases short, with 13 bases between. The CDR3 covers 15 residues. CDR1 and CDR2 (germline): SGHAT, FQNNGV. CDR3 loop: CASSLEAPGRETQYF. CDR3 DNA: TGTGCCAGCAGCTTAGAAGCTCCAGGGCGGGAGACCCAGTACTTC.

This clone was seen more than once but under ten times. This sequence joins TRBV19 and TRBJ2-5; 9 positions agree with TRBD1. The ends lost 3 bases at V and 4 bases at J; junction bases unmatched: 9. From germline, CDR1 is LNHDA and CDR2 SQIVND (reference sequence). The CDR3 has 16 residues. For the CDR3, the DNA is TGTGCCAGTAGTATGGGGCGCGTGACAGGGGGAGAGACCCAGTACTTC. This encodes CASSMGRVTGGETQYF.

The chain couples TRBV29-1 to TRBJ2-1, with TRBD2 identical over 11 bases. The CDR3 extends over 13 amino acids. Germline CDR1 is SQVTM and CDR2 is ANQGSEA. V dropped 7 bases and J dropped 4; count of bases not matched to a gene: 3. The DNA for the CDR3 is TGCAGCGCGTTAGCGGGGGGGTACAATGAGCAGTTCTTC. It encodes CSALAGGYNEQFF.

This clone has a handful of counts. The chain carries TRBV6-2 or TRBV6-3 and TRBJ1-1; a weak D match, TRBD1 (5 bases). Germline CDR1 MNHEY, CDR2 SVGEGT. The V end lost 5 bases, the J end lost 5 bases, and 15 bases lay between the germline ends. There are 14 residues in the CDR3. The CDR3 here is CASSEQGGNTEAFF. For the CDR3, the DNA is TGTGCCAGCAGTGAGCAGGGTGGAAATACTGAAGCTTTCTTT.

The chain recombines TRBV4-1 with TRBJ2-2; D is possibly TRBD2 (5 bases). The CDR3 is made up of 15 amino acids. Trimming cost V 3 bases and J 7 bases, with 15 bases left between them. The germline V gene has CDR1 MGHRA and CDR2 YSYEKL. Here the CDR3 DNA reads TGCGCCAGCAGCCAGGCGGACTTTACTAGCGGGGAGCTGTTTTTT. Translated: CASSQADFTSGELFF.

The genes are TRBV4-3 and TRBJ2-1; 11 bases are a match to TRBD2. CDR3 length: 19 amino acids. J gave up 8 bases and V 0 bases, and 15 bases lay outside the gene matches. Germline CDR1 LGHNA, CDR2 YSLEER. CDR3 sequence reads: CASSQDSGLISGGAHEQFF. The CDR3 nucleotides are TGCGCCAGCAGCCAAGACTCGGGACTGATTAGCGGGGGGGCCCATGAGCAGTTCTTC.

This clone was counted only a few times. The V call is TRBV19, the J call TRBJ1-2; the D is unclear. Looked up from germline, CDR1 is LNHDA and CDR2 is SQIVND (reference sequence). This CDR3 has 15 amino acids. V lost 1 base to trimming and J lost 8 bases, with 17 bases between them. CDR3 DNA sequence: TGTGCCAGTAGTATAGTGCCTTCCGGGAGTCACGGCTACACCTTC. Translating gives CASSIVPSGSHGYTF.

The chain is built from TRBV6-5 and TRBJ1-6, with D unclear. V lost 5 bases, J lost 9 bases, and 14 bases lay in between. This CDR3 contains 14 residues. Germline V lookup: CDR1 MNHEY, CDR2 SVGAGI. CDR3 bases: TGTGCCAGCAGTCCAAGGGAGGGCAGTTCACCCCTCCACTTT. As protein: CASSPREGSSPLHF.

J is TRBJ1-4 and V is TRBV3-1 (or the pseudogene TRBV3-2); D might be TRBD1 (6 bases). Germline values: CDR1 LGHDT, CDR2 YNNKEL (reference sequence). Trimming removed 0 bases at V and 4 bases at J, with 12 bases between. The CDR3 is 16 amino acids. The CDR3 DNA sequence: TGTGCCAGCAGCCAAGATCTAGGGGGAGTTAATGAAAAACTGTTTTTT. It specifies CASSQDLGGVNEKLFF.

This rearrangement joins TRBV7-9 to TRBJ2-7; a possible D gene is TRBD1 (6 bases). The germline CDR1 and CDR2 sequences are SEHNR and FQNEAQ (reference sequence). CDR3 size: 15 residues. V lost 4 bases, J lost 3 bases, and 16 bases lay in between. The CDR3 is CASSSTLQGYYEQYV. The DNA of the CDR3 is TGTGCCAGCAGCTCTACCTTACAGGGCTACTACGAGCAGTACGTC.

In this sample, this clone turned up once. The chain's CDR3 is CASSQLGLAKNIQYF. Written as DNA, the CDR3 is TGCGCCAGCAGCCAACTAGGCCTAGCCAAAAACATTCAGTACTTC. The rearrangement uses TRBV4-1 and TRBJ2-4; D remains unclear. In germline, CDR1 is MGHRA, CDR2 YSYEKL. Trimming removed 2 bases at V and 0 bases at J, with 8 bases between. This CDR3 is built from 15 residues.

The sample holds a few counts of this clone. V usage is TRBV9 and J usage is TRBJ1-1; D is possibly TRBD1 (6 bases). Germline V gene sequence: CDR1 SGDLS, CDR2 YYNGEE. The V end lost 0 bases, the J end lost 1 base, and 10 bases lay between the germline ends. This CDR3 has 15 residues. The CDR3 region is CASSVVPGQNTEAFF. The CDR3 DNA sequence: TGTGCCAGCAGCGTAGTTCCGGGACAGAACACTGAAGCTTTCTTT. Supplemented by reference TRBV9 and TRBJ1-1, the full variable domain reads DSGVTQTPKHLITATGQRVTLRCSPRSGDLSVYWYQQSLDQGLQFLIQYYNGEERAKGNILERFSAQQFPDLHSELNLSSLELGDSALYFCASSVVPGQNTEAFFGQGTRLTVV.